These T cell receptor beta chains were read from a single sample in a study of response to subunit inactivated influenza vaccine. TCRdb itself ran the RT-PCR reads through MiXCR, one entry per CDR3 protein. The sample records 150,000 to 200,000 distinct CDR3 sequences, around 9.2% being singletons. The specimen comprised non-naive T cells sorted from PBMCs, sampled on the day of vaccination. The receptors derive from a man aged 45-60 years who received an inactivated influenza vaccine. Each CDR3 is given with its conserved first and last residue. Fields, in order: V gene, J gene, clone size, D gene, CDR3 DNA, CDR3 protein. D genes are given only for firm matches. Not all rows give a size; the values are once, few, many and, for expanded clones, a class.

>TRBV20-1|TRBJ2-7|-|TRBD2
TGCAGCGGCACTAGCGGGTACGAGCAGTACTTC
CSGTSGYEQYF
>TRBV6-5|TRBJ2-1|-|TRBD2
TGTGCCAGCAGTTCTAGGACTAGCGGGGGGCTATACAATGAGCAGTTCTTC
CASSSRTSGGLYNEQFF
>TRBV11-2|TRBJ2-5|many|TRBD1
TGTGCCAGCAGCTTAGTGGACAGGGGGAAGACCCAGTACTTC
CASSLVDRGKTQYF
>TRBV4-1|TRBJ2-7|many|-
TGCGCCAGCAGCCTGACATCGCTCGCCAGGGATTCCTACGAGCAGTACTTC
CASSLTSLARDSYEQYF
>TRBV20-1|TRBJ2-4|-|TRBD1
TGCAGTGCTAGCATGACAGGGCTAGCCAAAAACATTCAGTACTTC
CSASMTGLAKNIQYF
>TRBV7-6|TRBJ2-2|many|TRBD2
TGTGCCAGCAGCCTTAAAGGCGGGAGCGGGCACAAACAGAACACCGGGGAGCTGTTTTTT
CASSLKGGSGHKQNTGELFF
>TRBV5-1|TRBJ2-1|medium-sized|-
TGCGCCAGCAGCTCTACAGGGTCTAGGCGCAATGAGCAGTTCTTC
CASSSTGSRRNEQFF
>TRBV24-1|TRBJ2-2|-|TRBD1
TGTGCCACCAGTGATACGGGACAGTTCCCCGGGGAGCTGTTTTTT
CATSDTGQFPGELFF
>TRBV9|TRBJ2-1|many|-
TGTGCCAGCAGCGTAGGGCTGCGCTCCTACAATGAGCAGTTCTTC
CASSVGLRSYNEQFF
>TRBV20-1|TRBJ1-2|few|-
TGCAGTGCTAGAGATAAAGGGCGGGACCGAATCTATGGCTACACCTTC
CSARDKGRDRIYGYTF
>TRBV5-1|TRBJ2-2|few|TRBD1
TGCGCCAGCAGCCCTGGACAGGGATTTGATCCCGGGGAGCTGTTTTTT
CASSPGQGFDPGELFF
>TRBV15|TRBJ2-2|few|-
TGTGCCACCAGCACTTCCTACCTCGGACCCAGCACCGGGGAGCTGTTTTTT
CATSTSYLGPSTGELFF
>TRBV20-1|TRBJ1-1|-|TRBD1
TGCAGTGCTAGAGAGGGGACAGGGAGAATGAACACTGAAGCTTTCTTT
CSAREGTGRMNTEAFF
>TRBV6-2/TRBV6-3|TRBJ2-5|-|TRBD2
TGTGCCAGCAGTTACGGGGCTAGCGGGAGCTTGCAGACCCAGTACTTC
CASSYGASGSLQTQYF
>TRBV25-1|TRBJ2-5|few|TRBD2
TGTGCCAGCAGTTGGTCGCATCGGAGACTAGCGGGGGGCCCTGTACAGACCCAGTACTTC
CASSWSHRRLAGGPVQTQYF
>TRBV20-1|TRBJ2-3|-|-
TGCAGTGCTAGAGATCTCCAGTCTAGCACAGATACGCAGTATTTT
CSARDLQSSTDTQYF
>TRBV12-3/TRBV12-4|TRBJ2-5|many|-
TGTGCCCGAATGTCCTCGGCGGGACGCGAGACCCAGTACTTC
CARMSSAGRETQYF